Included here is one T cell receptor beta chain sequence, with context. The data were obtained in a study of blood T cell repertoires in COVID-19. Original data processing: Amplified reference gene primers provided the basis for estimating nucleated cell counts. Measured with immunoSEQ multiplex PCR; TCRdb has only the in-frame clones, and not every one. The D gene and trimming were derived from the DNA, and the V and J assignments and clone size from that table. The sample records 150,000 to 200,000 clones, 87% being singletons. After removal of 8 bases from V and 2 bases from J, the junction contained 19 bases not matched to a gene. This CDR3 comprises 19 residues. Germline CDR1 reads MDHEN; CDR2 reads SYDVKM.

Sequenced input: peripheral blood. The TCR sequence derives from a woman in her 50s with acute or convalescent COVID-19. This chain connects TRBV28 to TRBJ2-3, with 10 bases fitting TRBD2. The CDR3 DNA reads as TGTGCCAGCCCCGCCCCCGGGTCCAGCGGGAGGGGCACCACAGATACGCAGTATTTT. Its translation is CASPAPGSSGRGTTDTQYF.